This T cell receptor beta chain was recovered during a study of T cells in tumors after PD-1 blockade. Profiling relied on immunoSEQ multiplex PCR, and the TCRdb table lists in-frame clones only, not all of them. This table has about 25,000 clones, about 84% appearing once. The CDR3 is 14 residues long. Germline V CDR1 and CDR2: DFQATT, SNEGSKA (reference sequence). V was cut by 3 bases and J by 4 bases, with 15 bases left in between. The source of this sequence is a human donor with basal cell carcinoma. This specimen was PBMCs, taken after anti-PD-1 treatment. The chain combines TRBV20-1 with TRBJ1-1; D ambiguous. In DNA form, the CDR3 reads TGCAGTGCTAGTCGAGTCCAGGCCCGCACTGAAGCTTTCTTT. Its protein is CSASRVQARTEAFF.